This TCR beta chain came from a study of human T cells and chemical hapten exposure. Time point noted: patch test 3, about 24 weeks after DPC sensitization. Noted treatment: therapeutic diphenylcyclopropenone sensitization with weekly scalp DPC. TCRdb used MiXCR to reprocess the RACE reads, holding one entry per CDR3 protein. The table includes some 110,000 distinct CDR3 sequences, around 10% detected once. This clonotype came up a few times. Its antigen is as yet unknown. V shed 5 bases, J shed 4 bases, and the junction held 13 bases outside the gene matches. This CDR3 contains 16 residues. Germline V gives CDR1 DFQATT, CDR2 SNEGSKA (reference sequence). Study-level points and caveats: Significantly more large CDR3 similarity clusters arose among expanded TCRs than among controls. DPC sensitization produced no change in TCRs with frequency above 1 in 1000.

The chain recombines TRBV20-1 with TRBJ1-2; 10 nucleotides agree with TRBD1. Sequencing was performed on whole blood, taken in connection with sensitization to the hapten diphenylcyclopropenone (DPC). The TCR sequence derives from a woman aged 50 to 60 with alopecia areata. Some clones in this sample may be carry-over from other donors' samples. Here the CDR3 DNA reads TGCAGTGCTTGGGAATCCGGGACAGGGGACACCTATGGCTACACCTTC. It specifies CSAWESGTGDTYGYTF.